Shown below are 25 T cell receptor beta chains from a single sample sequenced in a study of glioma-infiltrating T cells. TCR alpha and beta CDR3 regions were amplified from RNA using iRepertoire nested multiplex PCR. TCRdb itself ran the multiplex PCR reads through MiXCR, one entry per CDR3 protein. The sample lists 2,800 or so distinct CDR3 sequences, approximately 35% seen once, with roughly 6.6% in the top ten. The sample comprised glioma tissue, nonneoplastic brain tissue, or PBMCs (not recorded which). The source is a human donor with low-grade glioma or glioblastoma, undergoing nonglioma brain surgery, or in good health (not recorded which).

This clonotype was seen repeatedly, ten times or more. The rearrangement uses TRBV11-2 and TRBJ2-2, with TRBD1 matching over 9 bases. Per germline, CDR1 SGHAT and CDR2 FQNNGV. The CDR3 totals 15 residues. V was clipped by 4 bases and J by 4 bases; unmatched bases: 4. DNA for the CDR3: TGTGCCAGCAGCTCCGGACAGGGGACCACCGGGGAGCTGTTTTTT. It codes for CASSSGQGTTGELFF.

This clonotype is labeled as medium-sized. The chain recombines TRBV7-6 with TRBJ1-3; D gene unclear. The CDR3 length is 16 residues. The V end was cut by 1 base, the J end by 0 bases, with 10 bases between. Germline V gene sequence: CDR1 SGHVS, CDR2 FNYEAQ. The CDR3 sequence: CASSLESGSSGNTIYF. The CDR3 DNA follows: TGTGCCAGCAGCTTAGAAAGCGGTAGCTCTGGAAACACCATATATTTT.

This clonotype is classed as medium-sized (0.01 to 0.1%). The rearrangement joins TRBV19 to TRBJ1-2, with 8 bases identical to TRBD1. Germline loops: CDR1 LNHDA, CDR2 SQIVND (reference sequence). The V and J ends lost 6 bases and 2 bases, in that order; junction bases with no gene match: 5. The CDR3 has 14 residues. CDR3 region: CASSRGQANYGYTF. The CDR3 DNA is TGTGCCAGTAGCCGGGGACAGGCAAACTATGGCTACACCTTC.

This clonotype has ten or more counts. The J gene is TRBJ1-2, the V gene TRBV29-1; 7 bases fit TRBD1. This CDR3 has 13 residues. The V and J ends lost 5 bases and 8 bases, in that order; junction bases with no gene match: 11. Per germline, CDR1 SQVTM and CDR2 ANQGSEA. The DNA of the CDR3 is TGCAGCGTTTCACTCCGGGACAGCGGAGGCTACACCTTC. It specifies CSVSLRDSGGYTF.

By share of the sample, this clonotype is medium-sized. The V gene is TRBV28, the J gene TRBJ2-2; D is uncertain. The CDR3 length is 15 residues. Trimming removed 5 bases from V and 6 bases from J, with 16 bases in between. CDR1 and CDR2 from the germline V gene are MDHEN and SYDVKM. CDR3 sequence reads: CASSRNRAPAGELFF. The DNA for the CDR3 is TGTGCCAGCAGTCGTAACCGGGCCCCGGCCGGGGAGCTGTTTTTT.

This clonotype qualifies as medium-sized. The V and J genes are TRBV7-2 and TRBJ1-5; TRBD1 matches at 8 bases. V was pared by 2 bases and J by 6 bases, with 9 bases of the junction left unmatched. The CDR3 loop spans 16 amino acids. From germline, CDR1 is SGHTA and CDR2 FQGNSA. The CDR3 is CASSLYARGRVQPQHF. The CDR3 DNA reads TGTGCCAGCAGCTTATATGCCAGGGGGCGCGTTCAGCCCCAGCATTTT.

Judged by abundance, this clonotype is medium-sized. The chain links TRBV19 to TRBJ1-5; D is unresolved. This CDR3 is built from 12 residues. The V and J ends lost 3 bases and 4 bases respectively, with 4 bases between them. The V gene's germline CDR1 is LNHDA and CDR2 SQIVND (reference sequence). The DNA for the CDR3 is TGTGCCAGTAGTATGCAGAATCAGCCCCAGCATTTT. Its translation is CASSMQNQPQHF.

This sequence joins TRBV6-6 and TRBJ1-5; D not certain. This CDR3 spans 15 amino acids. Germline V gives CDR1 MNHNY, CDR2 SVGAGI (reference sequence). V was shortened by 0 bases and J by 1 base, with 7 bases between the two germline ends. CDR3 region: CASSYSCESNQPQHF. CDR3 sequence (DNA): TGTGCCAGCAGTTACTCATGTGAAAGCAATCAGCCCCAGCATTTT.

This clonotype is medium-sized in the sample. The V call is TRBV5-5, the J call TRBJ1-4; TRBD1 matches 8 bases. Germline lookup yields CDR1 SGHKS and CDR2 YYEKEE (reference sequence). The CDR3 has 14 residues. V was clipped by 4 bases and J by 3 bases; unmatched bases: 2. The chain's CDR3 is CASSPTGANEKLFF. The DNA of the CDR3 is TGTGCCAGCAGCCCGACAGGGGCTAATGAAAAACTGTTTTTT.

This clonotype is labeled medium-sized. V gene TRBV29-1 combines with J gene TRBJ1-1, with a tentative D call TRBD1 (5 bases). Germline V gene lookup returns CDR1 SQVTM and CDR2 ANQGSEA. The ends were cut back, 3 bases at V and 3 bases at J, with 8 bases in the middle. The CDR3 consists of 12 residues. The CDR3 loop is CSVDWGYTEAFF. As DNA, the CDR3 is TGCAGCGTTGACTGGGGCTACACTGAAGCTTTCTTT.

The V gene is TRBV18, the J gene TRBJ2-6; D may correspond to TRBD1 or TRBD2 (5 bases each). The CDR3 loop spans 16 amino acids. Trimming removed 8 bases at V and 0 bases at J, with 14 bases between. Germline V gives CDR1 KGHSH, CDR2 LQKENI. CDR3 residues: CASTGTSGSGANVLTF. Written as DNA, the CDR3 is TGTGCCAGCACCGGGACGTCCGGCTCTGGGGCCAACGTCCTGACTTTC.

By frequency in the sample, this clonotype is large. The genes are TRBV20-1 and TRBJ2-1; tentative D call: TRBD2 (6 bases). CDR1 and CDR2 (germline): DFQATT, SNEGSKA (reference sequence). This CDR3 comprises 13 residues. V lost 3 bases and J lost 8, with 14 bases in between. CDR3 region: CSARRGSGDEQFF. In DNA, the CDR3 is TGCAGTGCTAGGCGGGGTAGCGGCGATGAGCAGTTCTTC.

By its share, this clonotype is large. The chain is built from TRBV6-5 and TRBJ2-3, with 7 bases that match TRBD2. This CDR3 is 15 amino acids long. Germline CDR1 MNHEY, CDR2 SVGAGI. V lost 2 bases to trimming and J lost 2 bases; unmatched junction nucleotides: 4. DNA of the CDR3: TGTGCCAGCAGTTACGCGGGGGACCCCACAGATACGCAGTATTTT. Protein product: CASSYAGDPTDTQYF.

The sample holds many counts of this clonotype. V gene TRBV29-1 combines with J gene TRBJ2-3, with D perhaps TRBD2 (5 bases). This CDR3 has 12 residues. The germline V gene has CDR1 SQVTM and CDR2 ANQGSEA. Trimming took 8 bases from V and 0 from J, leaving 9 bases between them. This CDR3 is CSFSGSTDTQYF. Here the CDR3 DNA reads TGCAGCTTCAGCGGTAGCACAGATACGCAGTATTTT.

At least ten counts were recorded for this clonotype. V usage is TRBV3-1 and J usage is TRBJ1-5; D ambiguous. Trimming left V 5 bases short and J 0 bases short, with 20 bases between. CDR1 LGHDT and CDR2 YNNKEL come from the germline V gene (reference sequence). The CDR3 is made up of 18 amino acids. This CDR3 is CASSGSHLSSNSNQPQHF. The CDR3 region has the DNA TGTGCCAGCAGCGGTAGTCATCTTAGCTCAAATAGCAATCAGCCCCAGCATTTT.

This clonotype was recorded at least ten times. The CDR3, as DNA: TGCGCCAGCAGCTTCAGGGGCGGCGTGATAGATACGCAGTATTTT. This sequence encodes CASSFRGGVIDTQYF. The chain uses TRBV5-1 and TRBJ2-3; D is possibly TRBD1 (6 bases). V was clipped by 2 bases and J by 5 bases, with 15 bases between them. The CDR3 consists of 15 residues. Germline V lookup: CDR1 SGHRS, CDR2 YFSETQ.

This clonotype was recorded once. This chain joins TRBV6-1 and TRBJ2-5; D is possibly TRBD1 (6 bases). The V gene's germline CDR1 is MNHNS and CDR2 SASEGT. The length of the CDR3 is 15 residues. V was pared by 7 bases and J by 2 bases, with 17 bases between. The CDR3 region has the DNA TGTGCCAGCATCCGGGTGGGGGCTAGTCAAGAGACCCAGTACTTC. Protein sequence: CASIRVGASQETQYF.

The chain links TRBV3-1 to TRBJ2-5; D is undetermined. From germline, CDR1 is LGHDT and CDR2 YNNKEL (reference sequence). The length of the CDR3 is 15 residues. This chain's CDR3 is CVSSRRRQIQETQYF. The DNA for the CDR3 is TGTGTTAGCAGTCGACGAAGGCAGATCCAAGAGACCCAGTACTTC.

On this clonotype: The conserved phenylalanine or tryptophan is not found at the CDR3 terminus, so this likely reflects a read error. The chain combines TRBV20-1 with TRBJ1-1; D remains unclear. The CDR3 spans 13 residues. V was shortened by 1 base and J by 4 bases, with 10 bases between the two germline ends. Germline V gives CDR1 DFQATT, CDR2 SNEGSKA (reference sequence). CDR3 region: CSARVPRTTEAFS. The CDR3 nucleotides are TGCAGTGCTAGAGTTCCAAGGACCACTGAAGCTTTCTCT.

In its sample, this clonotype is medium-sized. In nucleotides, the CDR3 is TGTGCCAGCAGCCAAGGGGGGAACAGAAACACCGGGGAGCTGTTTTTT. Amino acids: CASSQGGNRNTGELFF. The chain couples TRBV14 to TRBJ2-2, with D perhaps TRBD1 or TRBD2 (5 bases each). Germline CDR1 and CDR2: SGHDN and FVKESK. This CDR3 is 16 amino acids long. The V gene lost 1 base and the J gene lost 2 bases, with 11 bases spanning the gap. Based on the CDR3 plus reference TRBV14 and TRBJ2-2, the full variable domain is EAGVTQFPSHSVIEKGQTVTLRCDPISGHDNLYWYRRVMGKEIKFLLHFVKESKQDESGMPNNRFLAERTGGTYSTLKVQPAELEDSGVYFCASSQGGNRNTGELFFGEGSRLTVL.

This clonotype is medium-sized (0.01 to 0.1%). The V call is TRBV2, the J call TRBJ2-1, with unresolved D. The V gene's germline CDR1 is SNHLY and CDR2 FYNNEI. V was cut by 7 bases and J by 0 bases, with 16 bases left in between. The CDR3 extends over 16 amino acids. The DNA of the CDR3 is TGTGCCAGCATGGCCAGCCCTCTCAGCTCCTACAATGAGCAGTTCTTC. Protein sequence: CASMASPLSSYNEQFF.

This clonotype occurred many times. This sequence joins TRBV12-3 or TRBV12-4 and TRBJ1-1, with TRBD1 as a possible D gene (6 bases). The CDR3 consists of 15 residues. The V end lost 3 bases, the J end lost 7 bases, and 18 bases lay between the germline ends. The CDR3: CASSFWGGARDEAFF. Written as DNA, the CDR3 is TGTGCCAGCAGTTTCTGGGGGGGGGCTCGTGATGAAGCTTTCTTT.

This clonotype was seen repeatedly, ten times or more. The CDR3 DNA reads as TGTGCCAGCAGTCTAGTTCGTGAGCAGTACTTC. This encodes CASSLVREQYF. This rearrangement joins TRBV2 to TRBJ2-7; D call uncertain. Per germline, CDR1 SNHLY and CDR2 FYNNEI. This CDR3 is 11 amino acids long. The V end lost 5 bases, the J end lost 7 bases, and 9 bases lay between the germline ends.

The rearrangement joins TRBV7-9 to TRBJ2-7, with D tentatively TRBD2 (6 bases). CDR3 length: 14 amino acids. Germline V gene sequence: CDR1 SEHNR, CDR2 FQNEAQ (reference sequence). V gave up 5 bases and J gave up 7 bases, with 18 bases separating them. CDR3 nucleotide sequence: TGTGCCAGCAGCAAGGACTACCGGCCTGGGGAGCAGTACTTC. Translated, it gives CASSKDYRPGEQYF.

This clonotype qualifies as medium-sized. V usage is TRBV5-4 and J usage is TRBJ1-2; possibly TRBD1 for D (6 bases). From germline, CDR1 is SGHNT and CDR2 YYREEE (reference sequence). V gave up 3 bases and J gave up 4 bases, with 13 bases separating them. The CDR3 is 14 amino acids. CDR3 amino acids: CASSWGGDSYGYTF. DNA for the CDR3: TGTGCCAGCAGCTGGGGGGGCGACAGCTATGGCTACACCTTC.